This T cell receptor (beta chain) was sequenced during a study of identical twins. Losses at the gene ends were 2 bases for V and 10 bases for J; bases not matched to a gene: 7. This CDR3 is built from 13 residues. This clonotype was found many times. The target antigen is unknown. Study observations and caveats: Cord blood's abundant beta clonotypes had fewer insertions, unlike memory repertoires.

A single record per CDR3 protein comes from TCRdb applying MiXCR to the 5' RACE reads. The table shows fewer than 650,000 distinct CDR3 sequences, with around 7.4% occurring only once. The same data also went into a second study, on yellow fever vaccine responses in identical twins.

Material for sequencing was PBMCs. The sequence derives from a woman younger than 35 in good health. The chain has TRBV12-3 or TRBV12-4 and TRBJ2-5; 7 positions match TRBD1. The CDR3 is CASSLSTGNDQYF. For the CDR3, the DNA is TGTGCCAGCAGTTTATCGACAGGGAATGACCAGTACTTC.